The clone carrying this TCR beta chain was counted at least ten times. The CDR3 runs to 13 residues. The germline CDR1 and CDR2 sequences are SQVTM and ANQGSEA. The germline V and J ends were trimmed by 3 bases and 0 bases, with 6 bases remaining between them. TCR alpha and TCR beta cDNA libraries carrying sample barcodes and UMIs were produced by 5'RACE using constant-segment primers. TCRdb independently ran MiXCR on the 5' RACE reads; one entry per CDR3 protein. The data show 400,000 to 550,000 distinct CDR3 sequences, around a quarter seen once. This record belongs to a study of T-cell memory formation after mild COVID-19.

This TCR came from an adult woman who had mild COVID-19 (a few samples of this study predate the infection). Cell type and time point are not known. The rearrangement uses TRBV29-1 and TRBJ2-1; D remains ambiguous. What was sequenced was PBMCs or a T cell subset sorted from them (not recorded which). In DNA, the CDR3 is TGCAGCGTTGAGCGGAGCTCCTACAATGAGCAGTTCTTC. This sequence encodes CSVERSSYNEQFF.